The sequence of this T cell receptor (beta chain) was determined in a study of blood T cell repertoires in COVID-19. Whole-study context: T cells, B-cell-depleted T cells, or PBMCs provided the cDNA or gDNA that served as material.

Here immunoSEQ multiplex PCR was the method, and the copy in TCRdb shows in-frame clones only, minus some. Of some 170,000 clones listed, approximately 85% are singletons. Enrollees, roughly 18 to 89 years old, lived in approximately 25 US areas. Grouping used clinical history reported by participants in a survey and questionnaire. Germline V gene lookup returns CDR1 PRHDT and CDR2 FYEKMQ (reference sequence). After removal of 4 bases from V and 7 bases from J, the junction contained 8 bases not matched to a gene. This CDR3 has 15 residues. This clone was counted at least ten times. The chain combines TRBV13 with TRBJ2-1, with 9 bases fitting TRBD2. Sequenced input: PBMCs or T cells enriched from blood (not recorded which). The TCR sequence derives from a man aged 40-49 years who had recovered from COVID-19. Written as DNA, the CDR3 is TGTGCCAGCAGCTCGACCCCGGGACTAGCTAATGAGCAGTTCTTC. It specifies CASSSTPGLANEQFF.